The 25 T cell receptor beta chains presented below share a single source sample, sequenced in a study of blood T cell repertoires in COVID-19. Clones were read by immunoSEQ multiplex PCR, and TCRdb kept only the in-frame ones, dropping some. The data show approximately 92,000 clones, roughly 80% seen once. Sequencing was performed on peripheral blood. Source of these receptors: a man aged 45-65 years who had recovered from COVID-19.

The chain has TRBV5-6 and TRBJ1-1; perhaps TRBD1 as D (6 bases). V dropped 0 bases and J dropped 3 bases, with 12 bases sitting between them. Germline V CDR1 and CDR2: SGHDT, YYEEEE. CDR3 length: 15 amino acids. The CDR3 nucleotides are TGTGCCAGCAGCTTGGGACAGGTCAGGTACACTGAAGCTTTCTTT. Translated, it gives CASSLGQVRYTEAFF.

The gene calls are TRBV12-3 or TRBV12-4 and TRBJ2-7, with 8 bases fitting TRBD1. Trimming took 1 base from V and 12 from J; bases not matched to a gene: 5. The CDR3 spans 12 residues. The CDR3 here is CASSLGFGQGYF. CDR3 nucleotides: TGTGCCAGCAGTTTAGGATTTGGACAGGGGTACTTC.

The V and J genes are TRBV19 and TRBJ1-5; 10 nucleotides match TRBD1. This CDR3 comprises 16 residues. V shed 5 bases and J 4 bases; nucleotides not matched to a gene: 8. Germline V gives CDR1 LNHDA, CDR2 SQIVND (reference sequence). The CDR3 loop is CASSPGQGRTNQPQHF. CDR3 bases: TGTGCCAGTAGTCCGGGACAGGGGCGGACTAATCAGCCCCAGCATTTT.

CDR3 in amino acids: CASSSKLAYEQYF. The CDR3 nucleotides are TGTGCCAGCAGCTCAAAACTAGCCTACGAGCAGTACTTC. The V and J genes are TRBV7-8 and TRBJ2-7, with D perhaps matching TRBD2 (5 bases). The CDR3 loop spans 13 amino acids. From germline, CDR1 is SGHVS and CDR2 FQNEAQ. With 4 bases removed from V and 2 bases from J, the gap between germline ends came to 9 bases. Using reference TRBV7-8 and TRBJ2-7 for the parts outside the CDR3, the full variable domain is GAGVSQSPRYKVAKRGQDVALRCDPISGHVSLFWYQQALGQGPEFLTYFQNEAQLDKSGLPSDRFFAERPEGSVSTLKIQRTQQEDSAVYLCASSSKLAYEQYFGPGTRLTVT.

This rearrangement joins TRBV6-5 to TRBJ2-2; 9 bases align to TRBD2. With V trimmed by 11 bases and J by 7 bases, 8 bases remained unmatched. Germline CDR1 and CDR2: MNHEY and SVGAGI. This CDR3 has 13 residues. Here the CDR3 reads CASWTSAGGELFF. CDR3 nucleotide sequence: TGTGCCTCGTGGACTAGCGCTGGCGGGGAGCTGTTTTTT.

The chain couples TRBV11-2 to TRBJ2-5; 11 bases agree with TRBD2. V shed 4 bases, J shed 5 bases, and the junction held 6 bases outside the gene matches. Germline CDR1 is SGHAT and CDR2 is FQNNGV. The CDR3 consists of 15 residues. CDR3 bases: TGTGCCAGCAGCTCTATAGCGGGAGGGAGGGAGACCCAGTACTTC. Translation: CASSSIAGGRETQYF.

The CDR3 region has the DNA TGTGCCACCAGCACCTCCCGGGACTCCTATGGCTACACCTTC. This sequence encodes CATSTSRDSYGYTF. The rearrangement uses TRBV15 and TRBJ1-2, with a tentative D call TRBD1 (5 bases). CDR3 length: 14 residues. Between the trimmed V and J ends, which lost 4 bases and 4 bases, there was a span of 13 bases. From germline, CDR1 is LNHNV and CDR2 YYDKDF (reference sequence). Full variable domain (outside the CDR3, taken from reference TRBV15 and TRBJ1-2): DAMVIQNPRYQVTQFGKPVTLSCSQTLNHNVMYWYQQKSSQAPKLLFHYYDKDFNNEADTPDNFQSRRPNTSFCFLDIRSPGLGDTAMYLCATSTSRDSYGYTFGSGTRLTVV.

The CDR3 protein is CASSLLSPTLAGGRQETQYF. CDR3 DNA sequence: TGTGCCAGCAGCTTATTGTCGCCGACACTAGCGGGGGGCCGACAAGAGACCCAGTACTTC. The chain employs TRBV11-3 and TRBJ2-5; 12 bases are shared with TRBD2. From germline, CDR1 is SGHNT and CDR2 YENEEA. The ends lost 2 bases at V and 2 bases at J; junction bases unmatched: 15. The CDR3 contains 20 residues.

The chain couples TRBV6-6 to TRBJ2-7; no reliable D call. The CDR3 sequence is 12 residues long. The ends were cut back, 4 bases at V and 8 bases at J, with 12 bases in the middle. Germline V gene lookup returns CDR1 MNHNY and CDR2 SVGAGI (reference sequence). CDR3 sequence: CASSSLERKQYF. The CDR3 DNA is TGTGCCAGCAGTTCCCTCGAGCGCAAGCAGTACTTC.

This sequence joins TRBV18 and TRBJ1-1, with TRBD1 as a possible D gene (5 bases). CDR3 length: 16 amino acids. CDR1 KGHSH and CDR2 LQKENI come from the germline V gene. V was cut by 3 bases and J by 0 bases, with 14 bases left in between. Here the CDR3 DNA reads TGTGCCAGCTCACCCTATGACAGCACAATGAACACTGAAGCTTTCTTT. This gives the protein CASSPYDSTMNTEAFF.

The chain recombines TRBV30 with TRBJ2-3, with D perhaps matching TRBD2 (6 bases). CDR3 size: 12 residues. V gave up 7 bases and J gave up 2 bases, with 10 bases separating them. CDR1 and CDR2 (germline): GTSNPN, SVGIG (reference sequence). CDR3 amino acids: CASSVNTDTQYF. CDR3 in DNA: TGTGCCTCTAGCGTAAACACAGATACGCAGTATTTT. Together with reference TRBV30 and TRBJ2-3, the CDR3 gives the full variable domain: SQTIHQWPATLVQPVGSPLSLECTVEGTSNPNLYWYRQAAGRGLQLLFYSVGIGQISSEVPQNLSASRPQDRQFILSSKKLLLSDSGFYLCASSVNTDTQYFGPGTRLTVL.

The chain employs TRBV27 and TRBJ1-4; perhaps TRBD1 as D (5 bases). V was clipped by 3 bases and J by 2 bases, with 13 bases between them. This CDR3 is built from 16 residues. The germline V gene has CDR1 MNHEY and CDR2 SMNVEV (reference sequence). CDR3 residues: CASSFGGGTTNEKLFF. CDR3 coding DNA: TGTGCCAGCAGTTTCGGGGGGGGGACGACTAATGAAAAACTGTTTTTT.

The rearrangement links TRBV27 to TRBJ2-7; 8 bases are shared with TRBD2. Germline CDR1 reads MNHEY; CDR2 reads SMNVEV (reference sequence). The junction had 5 bases not matched to a gene; V was cut back by 3 bases and J by 1 base. The CDR3 is 15 amino acids. The CDR3 sequence is CASSFGAGGSYEQYF. CDR3 nucleotides: TGTGCCAGCAGTTTCGGTGCGGGGGGATCCTACGAGCAGTACTTC.

This chain connects TRBV11-3 to TRBJ2-1; maybe TRBD1 (5 bases). CDR3 length: 15 amino acids. The germline CDR1 and CDR2 sequences are SGHNT and YENEEA. The V gene lost 4 bases and the J gene lost 1 base, with 11 bases spanning the gap. For the CDR3, the DNA is TGTGCCAGCAGCTGGGGCTACCAATCCTACAATGAGCAGTTCTTC. This gives the protein CASSWGYQSYNEQFF.

The chain carries TRBV7-2 and TRBJ2-7, with 10 nucleotides matching TRBD2. CDR1 is SGHTA, CDR2 FQGNSA, per germline. Losses at the gene ends were 3 bases for V and 6 bases for J; bases not matched to a gene: 8. There are 15 residues in the CDR3. The CDR3 bases are TGTGCCAGCAGCTTTTTTTCTAGCGGGAGAGGCGAGCAGTACTTC. This gives the protein CASSFFSSGRGEQYF.

This clone appeared a single time. The chain joins TRBV28 to TRBJ1-1, with D hard to call. The CDR3 is 14 amino acids. Between the trimmed V and J ends, which lost 0 bases and 3 bases, there was a span of 8 bases. CDR1 and CDR2 from the germline V gene are MDHEN and SYDVKM. The DNA of the CDR3 is TGTGCCAGCAGTTTATGGGGAGCTTACACTGAAGCTTTCTTT. It encodes CASSLWGAYTEAFF.

The chain uses TRBV6-1 and TRBJ2-7, with TRBD2 matching over 10 bases. The CDR3 sequence is 16 residues long. Unmatched junction bases numbered 11, after V lost 3 bases and J lost 6 bases. Germline V gene lookup returns CDR1 MNHNS and CDR2 SASEGT. The CDR3 region is CASSETSGGGRAEQYF. The CDR3 DNA follows: TGTGCCAGCAGTGAGACGAGCGGGGGGGGCCGAGCCGAGCAGTACTTC.

The rearrangement joins TRBV6-6 to TRBJ2-6; 7 bases line up with TRBD2. This CDR3 has 19 amino acids. The V segment lost 5 bases and the J segment 0 bases; nucleotides outside the gene matches: 13. Germline CDR1 MNHNY, CDR2 SVGAGI (reference sequence). The CDR3 loop reads CASSLFWSGTNSGANVLTF. The DNA for the CDR3 is TGTGCCAGCAGTCTCTTTTGGTCCGGGACTAACTCTGGGGCCAACGTCCTGACTTTC.

This chain joins TRBV5-1 and TRBJ1-6; possibly TRBD1 for D (6 bases). The germline gives CDR1 SGHRS, CDR2 YFSETQ. The CDR3 has 14 residues. Between the trimmed V and J ends, which lost 4 bases and 8 bases, there was a span of 13 bases. Written as DNA, the CDR3 is TGCGCCAGCAGCGACGGGGACACCTATTCACCCCTCCACTTT. Residues: CASSDGDTYSPLHF.

V is TRBV5-4 and J is TRBJ1-2; no clear D gene. Germline V gene data show CDR1 as SGHNT and CDR2 as YYREEE (reference sequence). Trimming stripped 5 bases from V and 3 bases from J, with 11 bases between. The CDR3 runs to 13 residues. CDR3 region: CASSSRGDYGYTF. The CDR3 DNA sequence: TGTGCCAGCAGTTCGAGAGGCGACTATGGCTACACCTTC. The whole variable domain, filled in from reference TRBV5-4 and TRBJ1-2, reads ETGVTQSPTHLIKTRGQQVTLRCSSQSGHNTVSWYQQALGQGPQFIFQYYREEENGRGNFPPRFSGLQFPNYSSELNVNALELDDSALYLCASSSRGDYGYTFGSGTRLTVV.

This clone was seen more than once but under ten times. The chain recombines TRBV7-9 with TRBJ1-1; a possible D gene is TRBD1 (5 bases). The CDR3 has 13 amino acids. Germline CDR1 SEHNR, CDR2 FQNEAQ (reference sequence). The V gene lost 1 base and the J gene lost 11 bases, with 14 bases spanning the gap. The CDR3 DNA is TGTGCCAGCAGCTTAGACAGGTTCTCCGGGGCTTTCTTT. It yields the protein CASSLDRFSGAFF.

This sequence joins TRBV6-2 or TRBV6-3 and TRBJ2-7, with 7 positions matching TRBD1. Germline V gene data show CDR1 as MNHEY and CDR2 as SVGEGT. The V segment lost 0 bases and the J segment 1 base; nucleotides outside the gene matches: 6. This CDR3 has 16 amino acids. CDR3 loop: CASSYSRSTGSYEQYF. The CDR3 DNA sequence: TGTGCCAGCAGTTACTCGAGATCGACAGGGTCCTACGAGCAGTACTTC.

The chain couples TRBV19 to TRBJ2-3; 14 bases are a match to TRBD2. The germline V gene has CDR1 LNHDA and CDR2 SQIVND (reference sequence). V trimming: 4 bases; J trimming: 1 base; junction bases outside the gene matches: 10. The CDR3 has 19 residues. The CDR3 here is CASSTTSGGVFIRTDTQYF. The CDR3 DNA follows: TGTGCCAGTAGTACGACTAGCGGGGGGGTGTTTATCCGCACAGATACGCAGTATTTT.

V and J are TRBV15 and TRBJ2-2; perhaps TRBD1 as D (7 bases). V dropped 0 bases and J dropped 6 bases, with 11 bases sitting between them. Germline V gives CDR1 LNHNV, CDR2 YYDKDF (reference sequence). There are 15 residues in the CDR3. CDR3 nucleotide sequence: TGTGCCACCAGCAGAGATCAGGGGGGCCCCGGGGAGCTGTTTTTT. Protein product: CATSRDQGGPGELFF. The variable domain in full, with the rest retrieved from reference TRBV15 and TRBJ2-2, is DAMVIQNPRYQVTQFGKPVTLSCSQTLNHNVMYWYQQKSSQAPKLLFHYYDKDFNNEADTPDNFQSRRPNTSFCFLDIRSPGLGDTAMYLCATSRDQGGPGELFFGEGSRLTVL.

The chain joins TRBV27 to TRBJ1-1; D gene uncertain. CDR1 is MNHEY and CDR2 is SMNVEV in the germline V gene (reference sequence). Trimming left V 2 bases short and J 0 bases short, with 7 bases between. The CDR3 contains 14 residues. The CDR3: CASSLARLNTEAFF. For the CDR3, the DNA is TGTGCCAGCAGTTTAGCGAGGCTGAACACTGAAGCTTTCTTT.